Sequencing of this T cell receptor beta chain was carried out in a study of cytomegalovirus exposure and HLA in healthy donors. Study-wide results and limits: Most of the CMV-associated TCR beta chains (in a later analysis) appeared to be HLA-restricted. In a later analysis, HLA-C alleles had the fewest associated TCRs, DRB1 alleles the most. Apart from CMV serostatus, no immune exposure information was available. Previous analysis showed most TCR beta V segments were productive about 87% or about 30% of the time.

In regard to this clone: Antigen unknown.

The CDR3 is made up of 13 amino acids. The germline CDR1 and CDR2 sequences are LNHDA and SQIVND (reference sequence). Trimming cost V 0 bases and J 8 bases, with 10 bases left between them. With 60 Vbeta and 13 Jbeta primers, the PCR was carried out. Profiled with immunoSEQ multiplex PCR; TCRdb holds only in-frame clones, not every one. Of 130,000 to 150,000 clones detected, over 60% appear once; the ten largest clones hold more than 0.9%. The rearrangement links TRBV19 to TRBJ1-2; a possible D gene is TRBD1 (5 bases). The receptor was isolated from a male donor in good health and CMV-seropositive. The sequenced sample consisted of PBMCs. CDR3 sequence reads: CASSIDGAKGYTF. The CDR3 region has the DNA TGTGCCAGTAGTATAGATGGGGCAAAAGGCTACACCTTC.